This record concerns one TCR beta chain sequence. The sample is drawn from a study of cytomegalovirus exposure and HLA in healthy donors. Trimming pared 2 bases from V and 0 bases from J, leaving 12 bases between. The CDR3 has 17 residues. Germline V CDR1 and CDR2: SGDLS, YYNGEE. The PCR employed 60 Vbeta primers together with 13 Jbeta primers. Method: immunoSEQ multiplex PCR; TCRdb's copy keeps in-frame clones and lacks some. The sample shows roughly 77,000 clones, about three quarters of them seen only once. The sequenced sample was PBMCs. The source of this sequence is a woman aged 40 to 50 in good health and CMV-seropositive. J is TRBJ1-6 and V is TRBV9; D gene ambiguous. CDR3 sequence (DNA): TGTGCCAGCAGCGTTTTGCCCATCAGCTCCTATAATTCACCCCTCCACTTT. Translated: CASSVLPISSYNSPLHF.